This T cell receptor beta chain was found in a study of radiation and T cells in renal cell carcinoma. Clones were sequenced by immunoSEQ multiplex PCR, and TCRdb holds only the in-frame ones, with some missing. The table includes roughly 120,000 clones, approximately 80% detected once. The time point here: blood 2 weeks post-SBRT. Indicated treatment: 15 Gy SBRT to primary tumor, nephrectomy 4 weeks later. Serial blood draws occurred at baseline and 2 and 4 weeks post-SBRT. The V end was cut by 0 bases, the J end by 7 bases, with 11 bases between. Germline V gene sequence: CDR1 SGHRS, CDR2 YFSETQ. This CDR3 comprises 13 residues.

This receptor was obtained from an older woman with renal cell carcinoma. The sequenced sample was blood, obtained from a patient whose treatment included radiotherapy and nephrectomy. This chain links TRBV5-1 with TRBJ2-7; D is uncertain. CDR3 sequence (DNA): TGCGCCAGCAGCTTGGGGTTGGTGGCAGAGCAGTACTTC. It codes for CASSLGLVAEQYF.